This TCR beta chain derives from a study of graft-versus-host responses after intestinal transplantation. Points from the study as a whole: Individuals who had graft-donor T cell macrochimerism had allografts that showed high graft-versus-host to host-versus-graft clonal ratios.

Regarding this clone: Its specificity is unknown.

The CDR3 has 14 residues. V dropped 5 bases and J dropped 3; count of bases not matched to a gene: 7. CDR1 and CDR2 (germline): MNHNY, SVGAGI (reference sequence). Sequenced by immunoSEQ multiplex PCR; TCRdb stores in-frame clones only, minus some. The sample records some 5,600 clones, under 80% being singletons. Processing was applied to graft tissue in order to liberate intraepithelial and lamina propria lymphocytes. The V and J genes are TRBV6-6 and TRBJ2-7; 7 bases fit TRBD1. The sample consisted of ileum tissue, taken 230 to 240 days after intestinal transplant. This TCR derives from a human patient who received an intestinal transplant, so some T cells may come from the graft donor. The CDR3 reads CASSMGSGGYEQYF. CDR3 in DNA: TGTGCCAGCAGTATGGGCTCAGGGGGCTACGAGCAGTACTTC.